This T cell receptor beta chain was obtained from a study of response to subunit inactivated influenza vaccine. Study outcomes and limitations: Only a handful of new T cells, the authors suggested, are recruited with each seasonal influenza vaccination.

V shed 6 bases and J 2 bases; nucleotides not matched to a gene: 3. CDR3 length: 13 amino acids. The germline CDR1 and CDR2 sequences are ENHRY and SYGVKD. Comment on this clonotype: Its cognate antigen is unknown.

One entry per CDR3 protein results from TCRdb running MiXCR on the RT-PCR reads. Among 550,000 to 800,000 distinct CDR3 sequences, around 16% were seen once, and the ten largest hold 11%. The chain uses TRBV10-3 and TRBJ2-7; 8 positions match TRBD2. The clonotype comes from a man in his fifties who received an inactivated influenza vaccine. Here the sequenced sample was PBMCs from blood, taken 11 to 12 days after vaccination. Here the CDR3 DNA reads TGTGCCATCAGGAATAGCGGGGCCTACGAGCAGTACTTC. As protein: CAIRNSGAYEQYF.